This T cell receptor beta chain is from a study of shared clonotypes between healthy human individuals. This clone has a single count. There were only Caucasian adults among the donors, and all lived in Nashville, Tennessee. Trimming cost V 1 base and J 4 bases, with 17 bases left between them. Germline V gene data show CDR1 as GTSNPN and CDR2 as SVGIG (reference sequence). This CDR3 is built from 15 residues. For sorted subsets, approximately 0.2 ug DNA per replicate equaled 33,000 or so T cell genomes. Clones were sequenced by immunoSEQ multiplex PCR, and TCRdb holds only the in-frame ones, with some missing. Of some 660,000 clones listed, around 73% are singletons.

Sequencing was performed on memory CD4+ T cells sorted from blood. Noted subset: CD45RA-negative fraction. The receptor was isolated from a woman between 25 and 40 years old in good health. This sequence joins TRBV30 and TRBJ2-7; no firm D call. The CDR3 DNA reads as TGTGCCTGGAGTGCAACAGTCGGGTTTGTGTACGAGCAGTACTTC. Amino acid sequence: CAWSATVGFVYEQYF.